The sample holds one count of the clone carrying this T cell receptor beta chain. Alongside a J-beta primer mix, a sample-barcoded 5' primer served in a second PCR lasting about 7 to 12 cycles. Each CDR3 protein is one row after TCRdb ran MiXCR on the 5' RACE reads. Among some 560,000 distinct CDR3 sequences listed, about 25% were seen once. This sample was included in a study of blood T cells in healthy people across ages. V gave up 2 bases and J gave up 0 bases, with 10 bases separating them. The CDR3 is 15 residues long. Looked up from germline, CDR1 is SGDLS and CDR2 is YYNGEE. The data also belong to a second study, concerning T cells of mothers and their children.

The V gene is TRBV9, the J gene TRBJ2-3; no clear D. Sequenced material: blood. The TCR was taken from a boy aged 2-9 years in good health. The chain's CDR3 is CASSVYGASTDTQYF. The CDR3 nucleotides read TGTGCCAGCAGCGTTTACGGTGCTAGCACAGATACGCAGTATTTT.